This entry is about one TCR beta chain. This sample was taken from a study of blood T cell repertoires in COVID-19. Study background: Sites across the United States, Italy and Spain contributed samples from acute and convalescent COVID-19. T cells, B-cell-depleted T cells, or PBMCs supplied cDNA or gDNA.

In the source study's methods: Estimation of nucleated cell counts was performed using reference gene primer amplification. The method was immunoSEQ multiplex PCR; TCRdb's version includes in-frame clones alone and lacks a portion of them. V and J calls and clone size are as listed in that table; D and trimming were resolved from the DNA. The sample has about 180,000 clones, about 75% seen once; the top ten hold roughly 28%. The CDR3 sequence is 15 residues long. Germline assignment: CDR1 MGHDK and CDR2 SYGVNS. V was cut by 4 bases and J by 8 bases, with 15 bases left in between. The rearrangement joins TRBV25-1 to TRBJ1-6; D might be TRBD1 (6 bases). What was sequenced was peripheral blood. This TCR was recovered from a woman between 65 and 79 years old with acute or convalescent COVID-19. The CDR3 coding sequence is TGTGCCAGCAGTGCCCCCGGGGGGCTAGATTCACCCCTCCACTTT. It is translated as CASSAPGGLDSPLHF.